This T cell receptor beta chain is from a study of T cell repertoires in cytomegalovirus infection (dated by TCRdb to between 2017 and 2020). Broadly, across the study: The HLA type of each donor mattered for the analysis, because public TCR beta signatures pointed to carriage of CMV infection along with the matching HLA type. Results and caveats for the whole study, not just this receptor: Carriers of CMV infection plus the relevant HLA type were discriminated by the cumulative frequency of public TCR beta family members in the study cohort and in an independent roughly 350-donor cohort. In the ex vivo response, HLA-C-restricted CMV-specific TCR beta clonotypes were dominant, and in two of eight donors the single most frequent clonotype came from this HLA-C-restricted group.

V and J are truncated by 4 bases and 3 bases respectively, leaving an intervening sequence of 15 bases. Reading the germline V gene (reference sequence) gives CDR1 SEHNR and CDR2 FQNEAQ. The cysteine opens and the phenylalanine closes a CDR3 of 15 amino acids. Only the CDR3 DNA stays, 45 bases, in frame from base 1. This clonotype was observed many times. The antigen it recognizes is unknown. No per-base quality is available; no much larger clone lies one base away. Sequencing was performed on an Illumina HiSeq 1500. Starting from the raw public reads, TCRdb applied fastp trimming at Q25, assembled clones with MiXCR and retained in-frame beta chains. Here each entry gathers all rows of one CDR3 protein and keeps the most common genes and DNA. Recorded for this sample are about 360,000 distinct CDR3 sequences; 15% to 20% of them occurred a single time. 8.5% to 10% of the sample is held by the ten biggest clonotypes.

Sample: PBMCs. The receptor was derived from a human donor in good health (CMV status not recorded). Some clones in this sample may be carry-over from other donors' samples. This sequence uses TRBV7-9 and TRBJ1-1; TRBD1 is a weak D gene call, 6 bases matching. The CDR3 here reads CASSSGESLHTEAFF. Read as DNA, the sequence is TGTGCCAGCAGCTCAGGGGAAAGTTTGCACACTGAAGCTTTCTTT.